This T cell receptor beta chain was sequenced for a study of T-cell memory formation after mild COVID-19 (dated by TCRdb to the early 2020s). As for the study more broadly: TCR sequence clusters from the two donors were found to be largely donor specific. In a couple of donors, T-cell clones that expanded and contracted after mild COVID-19 were followed by sequencing TCRalpha and TCRbeta repertoires longitudinally. Two young, previously healthy adult volunteers made up the cohort, one male and one female.

Instrument on record: Illumina NovaSeq 6000. TCRalpha and TCRbeta cDNA libraries were constructed by 5'RACE with constant-segment primers, with sample barcodes and unique molecular identifiers being introduced. Trizol reagent was used to extract RNA from every sample. The libraries were amplified in two PCR steps, and the second step added a second sample barcode and Illumina TruSeq adapters. Sequencing of libraries was performed on an Illumina NovaSeq with 2 x 150 bp paired-end reads. Turning to the authors' computational methods: The reads were demultiplexed and collapsed into UMI-guided consensus sequences using migec v1.2.7. Using mixcr v2.1.11, UMI consensuses were aligned to TRA and TRB V and J templates and then assembled into clonotypes. Expanded or contracted clonotypes were those called significant by both edgeR and NoisET, with noise models trained on biological replicates. For edgeR calls, the thresholds were a false discovery rate-adjusted p below 0.01 and a log2 fold-change of 1. As an exploratory analysis of dynamics, max-normalized trajectories of the 1000 most abundant clonotypes were examined with PCA combined with hierarchical clustering. Separately sequenced CD4+ and CD8+ repertoires were used to assign a CD4 or CD8 phenotype to each responding clone. TCRdb passed the public sequencing reads through fastp at Q25 and MiXCR, retaining productive beta sequences. CDR3 protein sequences are deduplicated, and each keeps its most common genes and DNA. TCRdb, not the original authors, processed these V and J calls. The sample table lists approximately 150,000 distinct CDR3 sequences, about 6.1% of them with a count of one. 2% to 2.5% of the sample comes from the top ten.

Ficoll-Paque density gradient centrifugation was the method used to isolate PBMCs. Overall study outcomes, separate from this receptor: The second-wave clones that peaked on day 37 were not confirmed to be SARS-CoV-2 specific. Contracting CD4+ clones were located mainly in the CM and EM memory subsets, whereas CD8+ clones were found to be enriched in EMRA. Only a couple of mild cases were covered by the study, and larger cohorts that include severe cases with pre-infection samples were considered necessary. Some responding clones were found in pre-infection memory, which suggests that pre-existing cross-reactive memory T cells took part in the SARS-CoV-2 response. Clones that contracted from day 15 to 85 showed balanced CD4/CD8 phenotypes, whereas a second wave of clones that expanded from day 15 to 37 leaned towards CD4+.

This clonotype was observed a few times. No cognate antigen has been identified for it. No clone much larger than this one lies a single base away; base qualities are absent. CDR1 and CDR2 are read off the germline V gene as SGHRS and YFSETQ. The CDR3 has 14 amino acids, counting the end cysteine and phenylalanine. CDR3 DNA is the only sequence kept; it has 42 bases, read in frame from the first base. V lost 1 base and J lost 4 bases; the stretch between them is 10 bases long. The source is an adult woman who had mild COVID-19 (a few samples of this study predate the infection). The sample titles of this study are shuffled in the database, so cell type and time point are left out; the donor was told from shared clones. The chain links TRBV5-1 with TRBJ2-3; TRBD2 is possibly the D segment (5 matching bases). The sequenced sample was PBMCs or a T cell subset sorted from them (not recorded which). The bases are TGCGCCAGCAGCTTGTCGGGAACCCCAGATACGCAGTATTTT. This yields the protein CASSLSGTPDTQYF.